The 15 T cell receptor beta chains listed next were all sequenced from one sample in a study of T cells in Graves' hyperthyroidism and ophthalmopathy. The CDR3 regions of TCR beta were amplified from RNA transcripts. The HTBI set primed first-round TCR CDR3 RT-PCR. TCRdb called the multiplex PCR reads again in MiXCR, with one record for every CDR3 protein. The repertoire holds 730,000 or so distinct CDR3 sequences, with over 15% as singletons. Material for sequencing was blood. These receptors were taken from a woman aged 45-65 years with Graves' hyperthyroidism that later progressed to Graves' ophthalmopathy.

This clonotype was seen a handful of times. The chain employs TRBV7-8 and TRBJ2-7; no clear D gene. The V gene lost 1 base and the J gene lost 0 bases, with 10 bases spanning the gap. The germline V gene encodes CDR1 SGHVS and CDR2 FQNEAQ. This CDR3 contains 15 residues. The CDR3 bases are TGTGCCAGCAGCTTAGGCAGGTCGAGCTCCTACGAGCAGTACTTC. This encodes CASSLGRSSSYEQYF.

This clonotype was counted at least ten times. The J gene is TRBJ2-7, the V gene TRBV27; 10 bases fit TRBD1. The V gene's germline CDR1 is MNHEY and CDR2 SMNVEV (reference sequence). Losses at the gene ends were 5 bases for V and 4 bases for J; bases not matched to a gene: 11. This CDR3 comprises 16 residues. The CDR3 here is CASSRIGQGDVYEQYF. The DNA for the CDR3 is TGTGCCAGCAGTCGCATCGGACAGGGGGATGTGTACGAGCAGTACTTC.

The chain uses TRBV20-1 and TRBJ2-3; 9 nucleotides line up with TRBD2. V lost 0 bases to trimming and J lost 1 base; unmatched junction nucleotides: 5. This CDR3 has 16 amino acids. The germline CDR1 and CDR2 sequences are DFQATT and SNEGSKA (reference sequence). The CDR3 spells CSAREGASGGTDTQYF. CDR3 DNA: TGCAGTGCTAGAGAGGGCGCTAGCGGGGGCACAGATACGCAGTATTTT.

V gene TRBV19 combines with J gene TRBJ2-7; TRBD1 is a possible D gene (5 bases). Trimming took off 4 bases at V and 7 bases at J, with 17 bases between the two ends. This CDR3 contains 14 residues. Germline assignment: CDR1 LNHDA and CDR2 SQIVND (reference sequence). The CDR3 bases are TGTGCCAGTAGTAGCCTATCGTCAGGGAAAGAGCAGTACTTC. Protein product: CASSSLSSGKEQYF.

This clonotype was observed many times. The chain has TRBV2 and TRBJ2-7; the D gene is possibly TRBD1 (6 bases). Trimming removed 6 bases from V and 3 bases from J, with 15 bases in between. This CDR3 spans 14 amino acids. CDR1 SNHLY and CDR2 FYNNEI come from the germline V gene. CDR3 sequence reads: CASRAMTGDYEQYF. CDR3 nucleotide sequence: TGTGCCAGCAGAGCGATGACAGGAGACTACGAGCAGTACTTC.

The chain recombines TRBV6-5 with TRBJ1-6, with D maybe TRBD1 (5 bases). The CDR3 is 17 residues long. The germline gives CDR1 MNHEY, CDR2 SVGAGI. The ends were cut back, 0 bases at V and 7 bases at J, with 16 bases in the middle. Here the CDR3 DNA reads TGTGCCAGCAGTTACTCGAGGCAGGGCCACGAAAATTCACCCCTCCACTTT. The encoded protein is CASSYSRQGHENSPLHF.

The chain couples TRBV9 to TRBJ2-6; 7 nucleotides match TRBD2. The V gene end was trimmed by 4 bases and the J gene end by 0 bases; junction bases not matched to a gene: 7. Germline V gene data show CDR1 as SGDLS and CDR2 as YYNGEE. The CDR3 has 17 amino acids. Here the CDR3 reads CASSLLALSSGANVLTF. The CDR3 region has the DNA TGTGCCAGCAGCTTACTAGCGCTTAGCTCTGGGGCCAACGTCCTGACTTTC.

This clonotype was found a few times. This chain uses TRBV20-1 with TRBJ2-3; 7 nucleotides agree with TRBD1. The germline V gene encodes CDR1 DFQATT and CDR2 SNEGSKA (reference sequence). J lost 5 bases, V lost 0 bases, and 5 bases had no gene match. The length of the CDR3 is 14 residues. The CDR3 coding sequence is TGCAGTGCTAGAGATCCAGGGGGTCTAGATACGCAGTATTTT. Amino acids: CSARDPGGLDTQYF.

The V call is TRBV7-2, the J call TRBJ1-5; 10 bases line up with TRBD1. This CDR3 has 12 residues. In germline, CDR1 is SGHTA, CDR2 FQGNSA. J lost 7 bases, V lost 8 bases, and 2 bases had no gene match. In DNA, the CDR3 is TGTGCCAGCGGGACAGGGGTACAGCCCCAGCATTTT. Protein product: CASGTGVQPQHF.

The V gene is TRBV7-9, the J gene TRBJ1-3, with 8 bases fitting TRBD1. J was trimmed by 4 bases and V by 5 bases; bases with no gene match: 7. The CDR3 consists of 15 residues. Germline CDR1 SEHNR, CDR2 FQNEAQ (reference sequence). The CDR3, as DNA: TGTGCCAGCAGCGCCCGGACAGGGAGGGGAAACACCATATATTTT. Translation: CASSARTGRGNTIYF. The variable domain in full, completed from reference TRBV7-9 and TRBJ1-3, reads DTGVSQNPRHKITKRGQNVTFRCDPISEHNRLYWYRQTLGQGPEFLTYFQNEAQLEKSRLLSDRFSAERPKGSFSTLEIQRTEQGDSAMYLCASSARTGRGNTIYFGEGSWLTVV.

V gene TRBV6-1 combines with J gene TRBJ2-1; 10 bases align to TRBD2. J was trimmed by 0 bases and V by 5 bases; bases with no gene match: 1. The CDR3 extends over 15 amino acids. Germline V gene data show CDR1 as MNHNS and CDR2 as SASEGT. This CDR3 reads CASSWTSGSYNEQFF. CDR3 DNA sequence: TGTGCCAGCAGTTGGACTAGCGGCTCCTACAATGAGCAGTTCTTC.

The V and J genes are TRBV5-1 and TRBJ2-2, with 7 nucleotides matching TRBD1. Germline CDR1 SGHRS, CDR2 YFSETQ. This CDR3 has 17 amino acids. The trim removed 2 bases at V and 4 bases at J, leaving 11 bases unmatched. DNA for the CDR3: TGCGCCAGCAGCTTAGGACATAGCAGGGGGACCACCGGGGAGCTGTTTTTT. Its translation: CASSLGHSRGTTGELFF.

At least ten counts were recorded for this clonotype. The V and J genes are TRBV3-1 and TRBJ2-5; TRBD2 aligns across 10 bases. Germline CDR1 is LGHDT and CDR2 is YNNKEL (reference sequence). V lost 4 bases, J lost 5 bases, and 7 bases stayed unmatched. The length of the CDR3 is 15 residues. CDR3 region: CASSLERGGVETQYF. The CDR3 coding sequence is TGTGCCAGCAGCCTAGAGCGGGGGGGGGTGGAGACCCAGTACTTC.

This clonotype came up many times. The V call is TRBV11-2, the J call TRBJ2-1; TRBD2 matches 12 bases. This CDR3 has 18 residues. With V trimmed by 2 bases and J by 5 bases, 10 bases remained unmatched. Germline V gene data show CDR1 as SGHAT and CDR2 as FQNNGV. For the CDR3, the DNA is TGTGCCAGCAGCTTAACCCTCCTAGCGGGGGGGGGCAACAATGAGCAGTTCTTC. Its translation: CASSLTLLAGGGNNEQFF. Full variable domain (missing parts from reference TRBV11-2 and TRBJ2-1): EAGVAQSPRYKIIEKRQSVAFWCNPISGHATLYWYQQILGQGPKLLIQFQNNGVVDDSQLPKDRFSAERLKGVDSTLKIQPAKLEDSAVYLCASSLTLLAGGGNNEQFFGPGTRLTVL.

On this clonotype: Compared with germline, one end of the junction differs, possibly owing to a read error. The gene calls are TRBV30 and TRBJ2-1; TRBD2 matches at 12 bases. This CDR3 is built from 18 residues. The germline CDR1 and CDR2 sequences are GTSNPN and SVGIG (reference sequence). The CDR3 region has the DNA TGTGCCTGGAGTGTCCCTAGCGGGGGGGTCCGCTCCTACAATGAGCGGTTCTTC. This gives the protein CAWSVPSGGVRSYNERFF.